The rows below give T cell receptor beta chains drawn from one sample of a study of T cells after yellow fever vaccination. MiXCR, applied by TCRdb to the 5' RACE reads, yields one record per CDR3 protein. The table has roughly 400,000 distinct CDR3 sequences, 18% seen once. The sample here was PBMCs, taken before the yellow fever booster vaccination. These receptor sequences come from a man aged 18-30 years who received the YFV17D yellow fever vaccine. Each CDR3 is given with its conserved first and last residue. D genes are given only for firm matches. Where a row states a size, it is once, few, many or the class of an expanded clone; other rows omit it.

v_gene	abundance	j_gene	d_gene	CDR3nt	CDR3aa
TRBV20-1	many	TRBJ1-4	-	TGCAGTGCTAGAGATTCCAGGGGCGCGTATGAAAAACTGTTTTTT	CSARDSRGAYEKLFF
TRBV5-1	-	TRBJ2-7	-	TGCGCCAGCAGCTTGTGGGGCCGGGACGATGGATCCTACGAGCAGTACTTC	CASSLWGRDDGSYEQYF
TRBV4-2	-	TRBJ2-6	TRBD1	TGTGCCAGCAGCCAAGATCCCGGGACAGCTAGCTCTGGGGCCAACGTCCTGACTTTC	CASSQDPGTASSGANVLTF
TRBV2	once	TRBJ2-1	TRBD2	TGTGCCAGCAGTGAAGCCGAAGCGGGAAACAATGAGCAGTTCTTC	CASSEAEAGNNEQFF
TRBV5-1	few	TRBJ2-3	TRBD1	TGCGCCAGCAGCCAGGGACAGGGCCCAGATACGCAGTATTTT	CASSQGQGPDTQYF
TRBV6-5	few	TRBJ1-1	TRBD1	TGTGCCAGCAGTTTAGGAGGGGACAGCTTACAAGCTTTCTTT	CASSLGGDSLQAFF
TRBV4-1	many	TRBJ1-1	TRBD1	TGCGCCAGCAGCCACCCGGACAGGCTGAGCACTGAAGCTTTCTTT	CASSHPDRLSTEAFF
TRBV7-9	-	TRBJ2-7	-	TGTGCCAGCAGCCCGCCCGGCATATTCTACGAGCAGTACTTC	CASSPPGIFYEQYF
TRBV19	-	TRBJ1-2	-	TGTGCCAGTACCGCAGATAACTATGGCTACACCTTC	CASTADNYGYTF
TRBV6-5	-	TRBJ1-1	-	TGTGCCAGCAGTTACTCGCGGCAGGGCACTGAAGCTTTCTTT	CASSYSRQGTEAFF
TRBV9	-	TRBJ1-1	TRBD1	TGTGCCAGCAGCGTTTTGGGGGACAGCCAGGGGGCTTTCTTT	CASSVLGDSQGAFF
TRBV30	few	TRBJ1-6	-	TGTGCCTGGGGCCGAGGGGACGGGGATAATTCACCCCTCCACTTT	CAWGRGDGDNSPLHF
TRBV7-2	few	TRBJ1-2	TRBD1	TGTGCCAGCAGCTCTTACGGGGACAGGGGTCGTGGCTACACCTTC	CASSSYGDRGRGYTF
TRBV4-1	-	TRBJ2-2	-	TGCGCCAGCAGCCAAGTCAGTGGGTTCACCGGGGAGCTGTTTTTT	CASSQVSGFTGELFF
TRBV3-1	-	TRBJ2-7	TRBD2	TGTGCCAGCAGCCCCATGAACACGGGGGGCGAGCAGTACTTC	CASSPMNTGGEQYF
TRBV7-2	-	TRBJ2-1	-	TGTGCCAGCAGCTTCCCCAGTGCCTACAATGAGCAGTTCTTC	CASSFPSAYNEQFF
TRBV20-1	many	TRBJ1-2	-	TGCAGTGCTAGACAGGTGGGCTCCTCTGGCTACACCTTC	CSARQVGSSGYTF
TRBV6-5	-	TRBJ1-6	TRBD1	TGTGCCGGTTCGAGGACAGGGAATTCACCCCTCCACTTT	CAGSRTGNSPLHF
TRBV12-3/TRBV12-4	few	TRBJ1-2	TRBD1	TGTGCCAGCAGCTCCACAGGGGTAGGTGGCTACACCTTC	CASSSTGVGGYTF
TRBV6-5	few	TRBJ1-2	-	TGTGCCAGCAGTTACTTGGGGGGTGGCTACACCTTC	CASSYLGGGYTF
TRBV6-1	few	TRBJ2-7	-	TGTGCCAGCAGTGAACGTCATGGTGGTGGAAGGGGATACGAGCAGTACTTC	CASSERHGGGRGYEQYF
TRBV20-1	few	TRBJ2-3	-	TGCAGTGCTAGTTCGAGGGTTACAGATACGCAGTATTTT	CSASSRVTDTQYF
TRBV9	many	TRBJ2-1	-	TGTGCCAGCAGCGTAGGGGTCACGGTGGGTAATGAGCAGTTCTTC	CASSVGVTVGNEQFF
TRBV12-3/TRBV12-4	-	TRBJ2-1	-	TGTGCCAGCAGTTCCCAGAGTTGGGGGCAAAATGAGCAGTTCTTC	CASSSQSWGQNEQFF
TRBV29-1	-	TRBJ2-2	-	TGCAGCGTTGGGGTTGCCGGGGAGCTGTTTTTT	CSVGVAGELFF
TRBV7-2	few	TRBJ1-5	-	TGTGCCAGCAGACCGGGGAGCAATCATCAGCCCCAGCATTTT	CASRPGSNHQPQHF
TRBV2	-	TRBJ1-4	-	TGTGCCAGCAAGGGAGGGCTTAATGAAAAACTGTTTTTT	CASKGGLNEKLFF
TRBV7-9	once	TRBJ2-3	-	TGTGCCAGCACCCACGGCACAGATACGCAGTATTTT	CASTHGTDTQYF
TRBV29-1	-	TRBJ2-2	TRBD1	TGCAGCGTTCGGACAGGGCGAACCGGGGAGCTGTTTTTT	CSVRTGRTGELFF
TRBV20-1	-	TRBJ2-3	-	TGCAGTGCGGGGGGACTGGGCAGCGGCACAGATACGCAGTATTTT	CSAGGLGSGTDTQYF
TRBV25-1	few	TRBJ1-4	TRBD1	TGTGCCAGCAGTGCTTTATTTGGACAGGGAGATGAAAAACTGTTTTTT	CASSALFGQGDEKLFF
TRBV5-1	-	TRBJ2-3	-	TGCGCCAGCAGGGACACGGGCACAGATACGCAGTATTTT	CASRDTGTDTQYF
TRBV2	-	TRBJ2-4	-	TGTGCCAGCAGTGAAGGCAAAACATTAGCCAAAAACATTCAGTACTTC	CASSEGKTLAKNIQYF
TRBV6-2/TRBV6-3	few	TRBJ2-3	TRBD1	TGTGCCAGCGGCGAACAGGGGTCAGATACGCAGTATTTT	CASGEQGSDTQYF
TRBV20-1	many	TRBJ2-1	-	TGCAGTGCCCCATCCCCGAGTGAGCAGTTCTTC	CSAPSPSEQFF
TRBV29-1	many	TRBJ2-5	-	TGCAGCGTTACGAGGGACCAAGAGACCCAGTACTTC	CSVTRDQETQYF
TRBV25-1	few	TRBJ1-2	-	TGTGCCAGCAGTGAGCTCGGACAGTCACCGTCTAACTATGGCTACACCTTC	CASSELGQSPSNYGYTF
TRBV5-6	-	TRBJ1-1	TRBD1	TGTGCCAGCAGCTCCACAGGGGGATGGCTGAACACTGAAGCTTTCTTT	CASSSTGGWLNTEAFF